These T cell receptor beta chains were read from a single sample in a study of Ad26.COV2.S vaccination and SARS-CoV-2 variants. The method was immunoSEQ multiplex PCR; TCRdb's version includes in-frame clones alone and lacks a portion of them. The table includes about 320,000 clones, about 86% detected once. The material sequenced was peripheral blood, taken in a trial of Ad26.COV2.S vaccine versus placebo. These receptors originate from a person between 18 and 59 years old who received the Ad26.COV2.S COVID-19 vaccine or a placebo. Both conserved end residues are part of each CDR3. D genes are given only for firm matches. Expanded clones get a size class; other rows say once, few or many, or leave the size out.

j_call v_call d_call clone_size cdr3_aa cdr3_nt
TRBJ2-5 TRBV2 TRBD2 once CASSPRLAGGQETQYF TGTGCCAGCAGCCCCAGACTAGCGGGGGGGCAAGAGACCCAGTACTTC
TRBJ2-5 TRBV11-2 NA NA CASSLGGGTQYF TGTGCCAGCAGCTTAGGTGGAGGGACCCAGTACTTC
TRBJ1-6 TRBV20-1 NA few CSASDRQRRRNSPLHF TGCAGTGCTAGTGATAGGCAAAGGAGGCGGAATTCACCCCTCCACTTT
TRBJ1-6 TRBV29-1 NA NA CSAWEKWGSPLHF TGCAGCGCTTGGGAGAAGTGGGGTTCACCCCTCCACTTT
TRBJ1-1 TRBV5-8 NA NA CASSLAVGDTEAFF TGTGCCAGCAGCTTAGCGGTGGGGGACACTGAAGCTTTCTTT
TRBJ1-1 TRBV6-2/TRBV6-3 NA NA CASSASQTTGAFF TGTGCCAGCAGTGCTAGCCAGACGACGGGGGCTTTCTTT
TRBJ1-2 TRBV5-6 NA NA CASSDRTDTPNYGYTF TGTGCCAGCAGCGACCGGACGGATACCCCTAACTATGGCTACACCTTC
TRBJ2-1 TRBV5-1 TRBD2 NA CASRETSGAYNEQFF TGCGCCAGTAGAGAGACTAGCGGGGCGTACAATGAGCAGTTCTTC
TRBJ2-7 TRBV18 TRBD1 once CASSQGQANYEQYF TGTGCCAGCTCACAGGGACAGGCCAACTACGAGCAGTACTTC
TRBJ2-5 TRBV13 NA NA CASSLGGRIETQYF TGTGCCAGCAGCTTGGGGGGGCGCATAGAGACCCAGTACTTC
TRBJ1-1 TRBV14 TRBD1 NA CASSTAWDRGTEAFF TGTGCCAGCAGCACAGCCTGGGACAGGGGAACTGAAGCTTTCTTT
TRBJ1-5 TRBV30 NA NA CAWSPPGEGMGSNQPQHF TGTGCCTGGAGCCCCCCAGGGGAGGGGATGGGTAGCAATCAGCCCCAGCATTTT
TRBJ1-2 TRBV7-9 TRBD1 NA CASSFRDRIYGYTF TGTGCCAGCAGCTTTCGGGACAGAATCTATGGCTACACCTTC
TRBJ1-5 TRBV7-9 TRBD1 NA CASSPTGQGNQPQHF TGTGCCAGCAGCCCGACGGGACAGGGGAATCAGCCCCAGCATTTT
TRBJ2-1 TRBV6-2/TRBV6-3 TRBD1 NA CASSLNPGQGARNEQFF TGTGCCAGCAGTTTAAATCCGGGACAGGGGGCACGGAATGAGCAGTTCTTC
TRBJ2-3 TRBV18 NA NA CASSPYQGPVTDTQYF TGTGCCAGCTCACCTTACCAGGGGCCGGTCACAGATACGCAGTATTTT
TRBJ1-1 TRBV24-1 NA NA CATSDLADKRHDEAFF TGTGCCACCAGTGACCTGGCGGACAAGAGGCACGATGAAGCTTTCTTT
TRBJ2-7 TRBV10-3 NA once CAISARGRGPYEQYF TGTGCCATCAGTGCTCGTGGGCGGGGTCCCTACGAGCAGTACTTC
TRBJ2-3 TRBV3-1/TRBV3-2 TRBD2 NA CASSQEPSGGARDTQYF TGTGCCAGCAGCCAAGAGCCTAGCGGGGGGGCAAGAGATACGCAGTATTTT
TRBJ1-1 TRBV19 NA few CASSIRDGGGAEAFF TGTGCCAGTAGTATTAGGGACGGAGGAGGCGCTGAAGCTTTCTTT
TRBJ1-3 TRBV12-3/TRBV12-4 NA NA CASSLERGVTIYF TGTGCCAGCAGCTTAGAGAGGGGCGTCACCATATATTTT
TRBJ1-1 TRBV4-2 TRBD1 NA CASSQEGGGEDTEAFF TGTGCCAGCAGCCAAGAAGGAGGGGGCGAAGACACTGAAGCTTTCTTT
TRBJ1-2 TRBV7-9 NA NA CASSQTVINYGYTF TGTGCCAGCAGCCAGACAGTTATAAACTATGGCTACACCTTC
TRBJ2-2 TRBV27 NA NA CASSLGRGSANTGELFF TGTGCCAGCAGTTTAGGTCGGGGTAGCGCGAACACCGGGGAGCTGTTTTTT
TRBJ2-3 TRBV14 TRBD1 NA CASSQGQTGTDTQYF TGTGCCAGCAGCCAGGGACAGACGGGGACAGATACGCAGTATTTT
TRBJ2-7 TRBV21-1 NA NA CASSKRVKEDREAGYEQYF TGTGCCAGCAGCAAAAGGGTTAAGGAGGACAGGGAAGCGGGGTACGAGCAGTACTTC
TRBJ1-2 TRBV7-2 NA NA CASSLRGGNYGYTF TGTGCCAGCAGCTTACGGGGTGGTAACTATGGCTACACCTTC
TRBJ1-4 TRBV7-2 TRBD1 NA CASSLAPVGTGSDNEKLFF TGTGCCAGCAGCTTAGCGCCGGTCGGGACAGGGTCCGATAATGAAAAACTGTTTTTT
TRBJ2-5 TRBV4-2 NA few CASSQDSRGQETQYF TGTGCCAGCAGCCAAGATTCTAGGGGTCAAGAGACCCAGTACTTC
TRBJ1-2 TRBV11-2 TRBD1 many CASSPRTGGYGYTF TGTGCCAGCAGCCCAAGGACAGGCGGCTATGGCTACACCTTC
TRBJ2-5 TRBV30 TRBD1 NA CAWRDRGRKETQYF TGTGCCTGGAGGGACAGGGGGCGAAAAGAGACCCAGTACTTC
TRBJ1-5 TRBV4-1 TRBD1 NA CASSQTPGQVGQPQHF TGCGCCAGCAGCCAAACTCCCGGACAGGTAGGTCAGCCCCAGCATTTT
TRBJ1-5 TRBV28 TRBD1 NA CASSLTGRSFSNQPQHF TGTGCCAGCAGTTTGACAGGGAGGTCCTTTAGCAATCAGCCCCAGCATTTT
TRBJ2-2 TRBV5-6 NA NA CASSLAQGGKTGELFF TGTGCCAGCAGCTTGGCACAGGGAGGTAAAACCGGGGAGCTGTTTTTT
TRBJ2-1 TRBV29-1 NA NA CSGGSDYSYNEQFF TGCAGCGGGGGGTCCGACTACTCCTACAATGAGCAGTTCTTC
TRBJ1-2 TRBV6-1 NA NA CASSERKDYGYTF TGTGCCAGCAGTGAACGGAAAGACTATGGCTACACCTTC
TRBJ1-2 TRBV30 TRBD1 once CAWNRGGGYTF TGTGCCTGGAACAGGGGAGGGGGCTACACCTTC
TRBJ1-6 TRBV7-2 NA once CASSFPGNSPLHF TGTGCCAGCAGCTTTCCGGGGAATTCACCCCTCCACTTT
TRBJ2-3 TRBV9 NA NA CASSVATSTDTQYF TGTGCCAGCAGCGTAGCAACTAGCACAGATACGCAGTATTTT
TRBJ2-5 TRBV2 TRBD2 NA CASSEGGGQETQYF TGTGCCAGCAGTGAGGGGGGGGGCCAAGAGACCCAGTACTTC
TRBJ2-7 TRBV18 NA few CASSPSRGNPLEQYF TGTGCCAGCTCACCTTCCAGGGGAAATCCTCTCGAGCAGTACTTC
TRBJ1-3 TRBV7-2 NA NA CASSLRGGYTIYF TGTGCCAGCAGCTTACGGGGGGGGTACACCATATATTTT